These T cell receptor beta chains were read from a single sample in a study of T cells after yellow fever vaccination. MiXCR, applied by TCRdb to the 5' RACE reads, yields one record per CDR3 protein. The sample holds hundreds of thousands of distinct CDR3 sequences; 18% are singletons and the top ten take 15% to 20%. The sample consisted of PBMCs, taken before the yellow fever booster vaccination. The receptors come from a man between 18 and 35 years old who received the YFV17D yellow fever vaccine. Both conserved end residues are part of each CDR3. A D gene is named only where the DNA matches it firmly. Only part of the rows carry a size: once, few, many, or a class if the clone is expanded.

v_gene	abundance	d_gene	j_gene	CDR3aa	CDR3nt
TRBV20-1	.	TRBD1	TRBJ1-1	CSAKQGPNTEAFF	TGCAGTGCGAAACAGGGGCCCAACACTGAAGCTTTCTTT
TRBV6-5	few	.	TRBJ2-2	CAAFQRLGELFF	TGTGCCGCTTTCCAGCGGCTCGGGGAGCTGTTTTTT
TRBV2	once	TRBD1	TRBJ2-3	CASSDRVNTDTQYF	TGTGCCAGCAGCGACAGGGTCAACACAGATACGCAGTATTTT
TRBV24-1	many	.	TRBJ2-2	CATSDYTQGEGTGELFF	TGTGCCACCAGTGATTATACACAGGGCGAAGGCACCGGGGAGCTGTTTTTT
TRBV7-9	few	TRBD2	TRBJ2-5	CASSLMPSGELETQYF	TGTGCCAGCAGCTTAATGCCTAGCGGGGAGCTGGAGACCCAGTACTTC
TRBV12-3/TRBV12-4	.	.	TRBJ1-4	CASSGTRREKLFF	TGTGCCAGCAGTGGGACCCGGCGGGAAAAACTGTTTTTT
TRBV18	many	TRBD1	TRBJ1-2	CASSPWTGGYGYTF	TGTGCCAGCTCACCTTGGACAGGGGGCTATGGCTACACCTTC
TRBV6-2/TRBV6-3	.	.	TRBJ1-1	CASSYGGRNTEAFF	TGTGCCAGCAGTTATGGGGGAAGGAACACTGAAGCTTTCTTT
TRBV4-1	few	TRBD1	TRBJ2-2	CASSLRIIGQGVYANTGELFF	TGCGCCAGCAGCCTAAGAATCATAGGACAGGGGGTTTATGCGAACACCGGGGAGCTGTTTTTT
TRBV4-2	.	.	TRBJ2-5	CASSPNGLPGETQYF	TGTGCCAGCAGCCCAAACGGGTTGCCGGGGGAGACCCAGTACTTC
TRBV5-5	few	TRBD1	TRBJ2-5	CASSTAWGQGFQQYF	TGTGCCAGCAGCACCGCGTGGGGACAGGGGTTTCAGCAGTACTTC
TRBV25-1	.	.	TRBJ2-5	CASSEWGGGASETQYF	TGTGCCAGCAGTGAATGGGGAGGGGGGGCGTCGGAGACCCAGTACTTC
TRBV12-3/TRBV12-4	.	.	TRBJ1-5	CASSWTSDQPQHF	TGTGCCAGCAGCTGGACATCCGATCAGCCCCAGCATTTT
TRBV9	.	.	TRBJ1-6	CASSAGSGDSPLHF	TGTGCCAGCAGCGCAGGGTCTGGCGATTCACCCCTCCACTTT
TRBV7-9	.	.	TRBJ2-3	CASSSRYTDTQYF	TGTGCCAGCAGCTCCCGATACACAGATACGCAGTATTTT
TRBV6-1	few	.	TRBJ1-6	CASDTNSPLHF	TGTGCCAGCGACACGAATTCACCCCTCCACTTT
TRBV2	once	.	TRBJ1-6	CASSWMAGVTLNSPLHF	TGTGCCAGCAGTTGGATGGCAGGCGTTACCCTAAATTCACCCCTCCACTTT
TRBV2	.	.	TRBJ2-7	CASSEAPGRPVGRGGQYF	TGTGCCAGCAGTGAAGCCCCCGGTAGGCCGGTTGGCCGTGGTGGGCAGTACTTC